This TCR beta chain was observed in a study of blood T cell repertoires in COVID-19. The CDR3 runs to 14 residues. V was pared by 2 bases and J by 1 base, with 1 base of the junction left unmatched. Germline CDR1 SGHNT, CDR2 YENEEA. Remarks on this clone: The same CDR3 arises from other DNA sequences in this sample as well.

Repertoires were generated with immunoSEQ multiplex PCR, while TCRdb's copy carries only in-frame clones and drops some. The sample holds some 250,000 clones, roughly 91% seen once. This TCR was sampled from a middle-aged man who had recovered from COVID-19. The material sequenced was PBMCs or T cells enriched from blood (not recorded which). The chain couples TRBV11-3 to TRBJ1-1, with TRBD1 identical over 7 bases. CDR3 loop: CASSLNRGNTEAFF. As DNA, the CDR3 is TGTGCCAGCAGCTTAAACAGGGGGAACACTGAAGCTTTCTTT. Based on the CDR3 plus reference TRBV11-3 and TRBJ1-1, the full variable domain is EAGVVQSPRYKIIEKKQPVAFWCNPISGHNTLYWYLQNLGQGPELLIRYENEEAVDDSQLPKDRFSAERLKGVDSTLKIQPAELGDSAVYLCASSLNRGNTEAFFGQGTRLTVV.